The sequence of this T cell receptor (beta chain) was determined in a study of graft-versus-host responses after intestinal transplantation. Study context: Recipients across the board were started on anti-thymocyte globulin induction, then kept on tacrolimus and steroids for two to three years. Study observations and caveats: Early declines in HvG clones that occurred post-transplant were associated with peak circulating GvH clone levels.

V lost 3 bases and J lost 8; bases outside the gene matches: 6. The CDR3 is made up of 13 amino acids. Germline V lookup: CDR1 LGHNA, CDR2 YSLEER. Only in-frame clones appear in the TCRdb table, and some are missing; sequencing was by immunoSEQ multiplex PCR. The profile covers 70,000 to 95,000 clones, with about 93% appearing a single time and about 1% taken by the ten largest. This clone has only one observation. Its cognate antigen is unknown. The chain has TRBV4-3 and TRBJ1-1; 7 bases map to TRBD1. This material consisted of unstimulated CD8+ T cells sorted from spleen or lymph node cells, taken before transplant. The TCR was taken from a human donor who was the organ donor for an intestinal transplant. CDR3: CASSHAGTEEAFF. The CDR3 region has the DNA TGCGCCAGCAGCCACGCTGGGACAGAAGAAGCTTTCTTT.